The text below deals with one T cell receptor (beta chain). A second PCR, run for roughly 7 to 12 cycles, used a sample-barcoded 5' primer plus a J-beta primer mix. Sequencing of every sample gave 2.5 million or more CDR3-containing paired-end reads. One entry per CDR3 protein results from TCRdb running MiXCR on the 5' RACE reads. The data show roughly 1.5 million distinct CDR3 sequences, about 42% seen once. The entry originates in a study of blood T cells in healthy people across ages. CDR1 is DFQATT, CDR2 SNEGSKA, per germline (reference sequence). This CDR3 contains 14 residues. Trimming cost V 0 bases and J 4 bases, with 10 bases left between them.

The chain joins TRBV20-1 to TRBJ1-5; D not certain. The sequenced sample consisted of blood. The clonotype originates from a woman between 18 and 29 years old in good health. The CDR3 DNA follows: TGCAGTGCTAGAGAAACACGTAGTAATCAGCCCCAGCATTTT. It codes for CSARETRSNQPQHF.